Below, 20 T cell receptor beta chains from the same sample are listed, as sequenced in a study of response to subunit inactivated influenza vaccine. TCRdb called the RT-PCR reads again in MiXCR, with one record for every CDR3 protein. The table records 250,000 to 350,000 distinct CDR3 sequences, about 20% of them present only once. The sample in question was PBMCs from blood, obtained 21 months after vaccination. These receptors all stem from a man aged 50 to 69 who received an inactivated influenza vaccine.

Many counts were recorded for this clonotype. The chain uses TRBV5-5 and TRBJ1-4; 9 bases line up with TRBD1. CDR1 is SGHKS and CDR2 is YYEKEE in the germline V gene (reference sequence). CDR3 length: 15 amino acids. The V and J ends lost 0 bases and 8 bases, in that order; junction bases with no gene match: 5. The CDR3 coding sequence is TGTGCCAGCAGCTTGGAGGACAGGGGTTGGGAAAAACTGTTTTTT. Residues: CASSLEDRGWEKLFF.

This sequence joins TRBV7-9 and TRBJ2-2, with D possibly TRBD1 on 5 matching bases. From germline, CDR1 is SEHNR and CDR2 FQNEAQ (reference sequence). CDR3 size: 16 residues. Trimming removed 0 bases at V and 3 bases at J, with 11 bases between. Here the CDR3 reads CASSLALGRHTGELFF. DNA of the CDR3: TGTGCCAGCAGCTTAGCTCTGGGGCGTCACACCGGGGAGCTGTTTTTT.

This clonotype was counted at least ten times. The CDR3 nucleotides are TGCAGCGTTCAGGAGAATAGCAATCAGCCCCAGCATTTT. Amino acids: CSVQENSNQPQHF. The gene calls are TRBV29-1 and TRBJ1-5; D is unresolved. The CDR3 extends over 13 amino acids. The germline V gene has CDR1 SQVTM and CDR2 ANQGSEA. Deletions cut 5 bases from V and 0 bases from J, with 8 bases between. Based on the CDR3 plus reference TRBV29-1 and TRBJ1-5, the full variable domain is SAVISQKPSRDICQRGTSLTIQCQVDSQVTMMFWYRQQPGQSLTLIATANQGSEATYESGFVIDKFPISRPNLTFSTLTVSNMSPEDSSIYLCSVQENSNQPQHFGDGTRLSIL.

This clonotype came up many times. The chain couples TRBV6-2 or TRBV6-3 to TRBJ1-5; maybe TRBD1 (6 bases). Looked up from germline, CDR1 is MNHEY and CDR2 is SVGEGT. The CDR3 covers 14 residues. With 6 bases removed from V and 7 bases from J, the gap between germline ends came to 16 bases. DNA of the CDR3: TGTGCCAGCAGACCCGGGACACCGGCCCAGCCCCAGCATTTT. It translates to CASRPGTPAQPQHF.

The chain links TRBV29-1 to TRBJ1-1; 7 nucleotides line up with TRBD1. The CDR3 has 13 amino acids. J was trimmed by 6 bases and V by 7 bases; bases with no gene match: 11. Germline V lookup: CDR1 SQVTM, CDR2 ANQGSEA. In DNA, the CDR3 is TGCAGCGCAGACGCGGGACAGACGCCTGAAGCTTTCTTT. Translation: CSADAGQTPEAFF.

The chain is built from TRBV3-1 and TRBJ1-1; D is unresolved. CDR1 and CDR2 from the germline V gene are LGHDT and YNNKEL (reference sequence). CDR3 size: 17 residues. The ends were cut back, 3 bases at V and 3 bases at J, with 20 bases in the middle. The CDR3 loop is CASSHTGSLVLYTEAFF. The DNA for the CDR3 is TGTGCCAGCAGCCATACGGGGTCGCTGGTACTGTACACTGAAGCTTTCTTT.

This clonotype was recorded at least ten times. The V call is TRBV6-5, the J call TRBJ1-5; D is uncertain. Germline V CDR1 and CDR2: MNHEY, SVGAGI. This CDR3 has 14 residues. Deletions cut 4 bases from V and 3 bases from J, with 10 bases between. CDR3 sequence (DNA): TGTGCCAGCAGTTCCATTGGACTCAATCAGCCCCAGCATTTT. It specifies CASSSIGLNQPQHF.

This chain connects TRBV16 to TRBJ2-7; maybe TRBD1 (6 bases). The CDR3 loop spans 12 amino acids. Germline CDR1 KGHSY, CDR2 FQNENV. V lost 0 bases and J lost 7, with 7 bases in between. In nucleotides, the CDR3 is TGTGCCAGCAGCCAATCGAGGGGGGAGCAGTACTTC. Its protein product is CASSQSRGEQYF.

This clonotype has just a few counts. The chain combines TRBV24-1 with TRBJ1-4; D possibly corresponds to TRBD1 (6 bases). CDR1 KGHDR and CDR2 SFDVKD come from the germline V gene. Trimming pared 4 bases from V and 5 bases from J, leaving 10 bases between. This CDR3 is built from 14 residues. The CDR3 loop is CATSDEDSNEKLFF. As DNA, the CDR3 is TGTGCCACCAGTGACGAGGACAGCAATGAAAAACTGTTTTTT.

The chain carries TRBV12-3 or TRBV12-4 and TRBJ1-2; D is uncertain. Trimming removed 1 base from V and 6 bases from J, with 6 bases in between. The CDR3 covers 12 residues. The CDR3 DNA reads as TGTGCCAGCAGTTTAGGGCGGAATGGCTACACCTTC. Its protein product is CASSLGRNGYTF.

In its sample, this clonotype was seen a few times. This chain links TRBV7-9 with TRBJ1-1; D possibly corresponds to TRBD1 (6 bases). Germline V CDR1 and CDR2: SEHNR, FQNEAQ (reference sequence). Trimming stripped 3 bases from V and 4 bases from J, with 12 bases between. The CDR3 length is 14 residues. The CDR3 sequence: CASSLSGQFTEAFF. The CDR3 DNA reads TGTGCCAGCAGCTTGTCAGGACAGTTCACTGAAGCTTTCTTT.

The CDR3 loop is CADRDPGQGNYYGYTF. In DNA form, the CDR3 reads TGTGCCGACAGGGACCCGGGACAGGGAAACTACTATGGCTACACCTTC. The chain employs TRBV7-9 and TRBJ1-2; 9 positions agree with TRBD1. Germline CDR1 is SEHNR and CDR2 is FQNEAQ (reference sequence). Trimming cost V 11 bases and J 3 bases; bases outside gene matches: 16. CDR3 size: 16 residues.

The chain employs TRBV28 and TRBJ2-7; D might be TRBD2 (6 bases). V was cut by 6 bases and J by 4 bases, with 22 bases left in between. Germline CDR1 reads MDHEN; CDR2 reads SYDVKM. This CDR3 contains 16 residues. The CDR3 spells CASSHSSGQSLYEQYF. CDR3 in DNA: TGTGCCAGCAGCCACTCGAGCGGGCAGTCCCTTTACGAGCAGTACTTC.

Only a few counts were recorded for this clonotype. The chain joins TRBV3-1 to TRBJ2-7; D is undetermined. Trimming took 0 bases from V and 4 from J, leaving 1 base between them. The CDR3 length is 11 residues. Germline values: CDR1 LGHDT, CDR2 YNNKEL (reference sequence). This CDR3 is CASSQEYEQYF. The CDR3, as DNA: TGTGCCAGCAGCCAAGAATACGAGCAGTACTTC.

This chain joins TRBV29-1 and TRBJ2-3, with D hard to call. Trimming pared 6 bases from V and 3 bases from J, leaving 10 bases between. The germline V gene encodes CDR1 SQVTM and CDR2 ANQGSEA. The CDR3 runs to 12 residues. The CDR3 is CSVGVSTDTQYF. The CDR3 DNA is TGCAGCGTCGGAGTTTCTACAGATACGCAGTATTTT.

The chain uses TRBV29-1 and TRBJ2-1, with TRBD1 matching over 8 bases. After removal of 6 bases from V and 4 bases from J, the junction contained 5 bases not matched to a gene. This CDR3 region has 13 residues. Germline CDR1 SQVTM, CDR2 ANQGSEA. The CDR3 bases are TGCAGCGTCGTGGACAGGGTTTACAATGAGCAGTTCTTC. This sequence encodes CSVVDRVYNEQFF.

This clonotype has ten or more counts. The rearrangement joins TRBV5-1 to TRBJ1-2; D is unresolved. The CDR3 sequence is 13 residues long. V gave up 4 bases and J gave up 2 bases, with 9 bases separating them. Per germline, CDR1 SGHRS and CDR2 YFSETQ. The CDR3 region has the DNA TGCGCCAGCAGCCCCCGCAGCAACTATGGCTACACCTTC. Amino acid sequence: CASSPRSNYGYTF.

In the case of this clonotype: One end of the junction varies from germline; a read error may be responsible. CDR3 protein: CAISYRTGGEGYNEQFF. For the CDR3, the DNA is TGTGCCATCAGTTACAGGACAGGGGGCGAGGGCTACAATGAGCAGTTCTTC. The chain carries TRBV6-5 and TRBJ2-1; 11 bases are a match to TRBD1. The CDR3 runs to 17 residues. Germline V gene lookup returns CDR1 MNHEY and CDR2 SVGAGI.

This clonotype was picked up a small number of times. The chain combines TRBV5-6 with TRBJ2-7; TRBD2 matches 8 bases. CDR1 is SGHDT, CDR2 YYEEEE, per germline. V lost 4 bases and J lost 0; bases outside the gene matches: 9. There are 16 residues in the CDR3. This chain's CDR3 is CASSLSSGMISYEQYF. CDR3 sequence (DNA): TGTGCCAGCAGCCTTAGTAGCGGGATGATCTCCTACGAGCAGTACTTC.

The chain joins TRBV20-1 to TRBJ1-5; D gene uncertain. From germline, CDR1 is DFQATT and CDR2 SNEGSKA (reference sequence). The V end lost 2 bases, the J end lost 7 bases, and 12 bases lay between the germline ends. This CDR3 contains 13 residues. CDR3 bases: TGCAGTGCTAGATTGGGAATAGGGCAGCCCCAGCATTTT. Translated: CSARLGIGQPQHF.